This T cell receptor (beta chain) was found in a study of Graves' ophthalmopathy and Graves' hyperthyroidism. Moderate-to-severe activity, CAS ≥3, NOSPECS ≥4 and duration under 3 months were recorded for donors with ophthalmopathy. Investigators amplified TCR beta CDR3 regions from RNA transcripts. Second-round multiplex PCR followed a first-round RT-PCR using HTBI primers. One entry per CDR3 protein, called by TCRdb with MiXCR from the multiplex PCR reads. The sample lists hundreds of thousands of distinct CDR3 sequences, about 41% occurring once. Germline CDR1 and CDR2: LNHDA and SQIVND (reference sequence). Trimming stripped 4 bases from V and 3 bases from J, with 24 bases between. This CDR3 comprises 18 residues.

The chain couples TRBV19 to TRBJ1-2, with TRBD1 as a possible D gene (5 bases). The specimen was peripheral blood. This sequence originates from an adult man with Graves' ophthalmopathy. The CDR3 here is CASSKFPSTERDHYGYTF. In nucleotides, the CDR3 is TGTGCCAGTAGTAAGTTTCCTTCGACAGAGCGGGATCACTATGGCTACACCTTC.